These 27 T cell receptor beta chains were sequenced from one sample in a study of CD8 T cells in ankylosing spondylitis. Broader study findings: A motif in TCR beta, a set of several highly homologous variants, appeared characteristic of ankylosing spondylitis blood.

The antigens these receptors bind are not known. TCRdb reprocessed the 5' RACE reads via MiXCR and lists one record per CDR3 protein. The sample has about 540,000 distinct CDR3 sequences; roughly 12% are singletons. Sample: blood, either unsorted or a sorted T cell fraction (not recorded which). These receptors were taken from a male donor with ankylosing spondylitis.

This clonotype has at least ten counts. This rearrangement joins TRBV7-2 to TRBJ2-1; 7 bases are a match to TRBD2. Trimming cost V 3 bases and J 5 bases; bases outside gene matches: 7. Germline loops: CDR1 SGHTA, CDR2 FQGNSA. The CDR3 covers 15 residues. The CDR3 DNA reads as TGTGCCAGCAGCTTGGGGGGGATAAGCAACAATGAGCAGTTCTTC. Protein sequence: CASSLGGISNNEQFF.

This clonotype occurred many times. J is TRBJ1-1 and V is TRBV9; D gene unclear. The germline V gene has CDR1 SGDLS and CDR2 YYNGEE. The CDR3 contains 15 residues. V was shortened by 0 bases and J by 1 base, with 10 bases between the two germline ends. In DNA form, the CDR3 reads TGTGCCAGCAGCGTAGGGGGAATGAGGAACACTGAAGCTTTCTTT. Translating it yields CASSVGGMRNTEAFF. Supplemented by reference TRBV9 and TRBJ1-1, the full variable domain reads DSGVTQTPKHLITATGQRVTLRCSPRSGDLSVYWYQQSLDQGLQFLIQYYNGEERAKGNILERFSAQQFPDLHSELNLSSLELGDSALYFCASSVGGMRNTEAFFGQGTRLTVV.

The chain links TRBV20-1 to TRBJ2-1, with 11 bases identical to TRBD2. There are 20 residues in the CDR3. J gave up 6 bases and V 5 bases, and 24 bases lay outside the gene matches. Germline V gene sequence: CDR1 DFQATT, CDR2 SNEGSKA (reference sequence). The CDR3 sequence is CSAAKSSGRILSNLGNEQFF. The CDR3 DNA follows: TGCAGTGCTGCAAAATCTAGCGGGAGGATATTATCGAATTTGGGCAATGAGCAGTTCTTC.

Only a few counts were recorded for this clonotype. The chain uses TRBV20-1 and TRBJ2-3, with D unresolved. CDR3 length equals 11 residues. V dropped 6 bases and J dropped 6 bases, with 10 bases sitting between them. Per germline, CDR1 DFQATT and CDR2 SNEGSKA (reference sequence). CDR3 sequence reads: CSASVGDTQYF. CDR3 DNA sequence: TGCAGTGCCAGCGTGGGTGATACGCAGTATTTT.

CDR3 sequence (DNA): TGCAGTGCTAGTACGGGCCGGAACACTGAAGCTTTCTTT. As protein: CSASTGRNTEAFF. The chain carries TRBV20-1 and TRBJ1-1; D remains ambiguous. CDR3 length: 13 amino acids. Per germline, CDR1 DFQATT and CDR2 SNEGSKA (reference sequence). Trimming cost V 3 bases and J 1 base, with 9 bases left between them.

The chain carries TRBV24-1 and TRBJ2-3; D might be TRBD1 or TRBD2, each matching 5 bases. The V and J ends lost 3 bases and 0 bases respectively, with 12 bases between them. The CDR3 spans 16 residues. The germline CDR1 and CDR2 sequences are KGHDR and SFDVKD. The CDR3 nucleotides read TGTGCCACCAGTGATCGGGACCGAGCTAGCACAGATACGCAGTATTTT. Translated, it gives CATSDRDRASTDTQYF.

The chain employs TRBV29-1 and TRBJ2-2, with D perhaps TRBD1 or TRBD2 (5 bases each). The CDR3 extends over 12 amino acids. Germline V CDR1 and CDR2: SQVTM, ANQGSEA. With 6 bases removed from V and 6 bases from J, the gap between germline ends came to 11 bases. The CDR3: CSVGALAGELFF. The DNA for the CDR3 is TGCAGCGTCGGGGCCCTCGCCGGGGAGCTGTTTTTT.

The chain has TRBV2 and TRBJ2-6; 7 bases are shared with TRBD1. V lost 7 bases, J lost 0 bases, and 9 bases stayed unmatched. There are 17 residues in the CDR3. Germline CDR1 reads SNHLY; CDR2 reads FYNNEI. The CDR3 DNA sequence: TGTGCCAGCACCGATGGACAGGTCCTCTCTGGGGCCAACGTCCTGACTTTC. Its protein product is CASTDGQVLSGANVLTF.

This clonotype was seen ten or more times. This sequence joins TRBV7-9 and TRBJ1-5; a possible D gene is TRBD1 (6 bases). Germline V CDR1 and CDR2: SEHNR, FQNEAQ (reference sequence). The ends were cut back, 1 base at V and 2 bases at J, with 12 bases in the middle. This CDR3 is built from 16 residues. The CDR3 here is CASSLGGGGGNQPQHF. CDR3 nucleotide sequence: TGTGCCAGCAGCTTAGGTGGAGGGGGTGGCAATCAGCCCCAGCATTTT.

A single count supports this clonotype. The V call is TRBV7-8, the J call TRBJ2-1; D not resolved. V lost 6 bases and J lost 4, with 19 bases in between. In germline, CDR1 is SGHVS, CDR2 FQNEAQ. The CDR3 runs 16 residues. In DNA, the CDR3 is TGTGCCAGCAGTCATATCGGCCAGGTACTATACAATGAGCAGTTCTTC. Translated: CASSHIGQVLYNEQFF. The entire variable domain, with the rest obtained from reference TRBV7-8 and TRBJ2-1, is as follows: GAGVSQSPRYKVAKRGQDVALRCDPISGHVSLFWYQQALGQGPEFLTYFQNEAQLDKSGLPSDRFFAERPEGSVSTLKIQRTQQEDSAVYLCASSHIGQVLYNEQFFGPGTRLTVL.

The rearrangement uses TRBV5-1 and TRBJ2-1; 8 nucleotides agree with TRBD2. V lost 4 bases to trimming and J lost 1 base; unmatched junction nucleotides: 13. This CDR3 contains 18 residues. CDR1 is SGHRS and CDR2 is YFSETQ in the germline V gene. CDR3 nucleotides: TGCGCCAGCAGCCCCCGGTGGAGCGGGAGACTGTCCTACAATGAGCAGTTCTTC. This codes for CASSPRWSGRLSYNEQFF.

This clonotype was picked up many times. The rearrangement joins TRBV12-3 or TRBV12-4 to TRBJ2-1; the match to TRBD2 covers 11 bases. The junction had 4 bases not matched to a gene; V was cut back by 5 bases and J by 4 bases. The CDR3 is 15 residues long. CDR3 amino acids: CASSPTSGTYNEQFF. In nucleotides, the CDR3 is TGTGCCAGCAGTCCGACTAGCGGGACTTACAATGAGCAGTTCTTC.

The V call is TRBV25-1, the J call TRBJ2-3, with TRBD2 matching over 15 bases. Germline V lookup: CDR1 MGHDK, CDR2 SYGVNS. J was trimmed by 2 bases and V by 5 bases; bases with no gene match: 14. This CDR3 region has 20 residues. The DNA for the CDR3 is TGTGCCAGCAGTACATCCCTCCTGGGACTAGCGGGAGGACCCACAGATACGCAGTATTTT. It translates to CASSTSLLGLAGGPTDTQYF.

V gene TRBV20-1 combines with J gene TRBJ2-2, with 12 bases identical to TRBD2. CDR1 and CDR2 from the germline V gene are DFQATT and SNEGSKA (reference sequence). The V segment lost 2 bases and the J segment 3 bases; nucleotides outside the gene matches: 1. The CDR3 loop spans 15 amino acids. The CDR3 sequence: CSARPSGRDTGELFF. In nucleotides, the CDR3 is TGCAGTGCTAGACCTAGCGGGAGGGACACCGGGGAGCTGTTTTTT.

This clonotype was seen ten or more times. The chain recombines TRBV5-1 with TRBJ1-5; no clear D. CDR1 and CDR2 (germline): SGHRS, YFSETQ. V dropped 1 base and J dropped 5 bases, with 7 bases sitting between them. The CDR3 is made up of 13 amino acids. The CDR3 nucleotides read TGCGCCAGCAGCTTGAACACAGATCAGCCCCAGCATTTT. It encodes CASSLNTDQPQHF. The whole variable domain, filled in from reference TRBV5-1 and TRBJ1-5, reads KAGVTQTPRYLIKTRGQQVTLSCSPISGHRSVSWYQQTPGQGLQFLFEYFSETQRNKGNFPGRFSGRQFSNSRSEMNVSTLELGDSALYLCASSLNTDQPQHFGDGTRLSIL.

CDR3 nucleotide sequence: TGTGCCAGCAGCCCGGAGGGGACAGGGAGAACCGGGGAGCTGTTTTTT. Translated: CASSPEGTGRTGELFF. V is TRBV6-1 and J is TRBJ2-2; TRBD1 aligns across 9 bases. The CDR3 extends over 16 amino acids. J gave up 5 bases and V 6 bases, and 10 bases lay outside the gene matches. Germline loops: CDR1 MNHNS, CDR2 SASEGT.

This clonotype was observed many times. This chain uses TRBV5-1 with TRBJ2-3; 12 bases agree with TRBD2. The germline V gene has CDR1 SGHRS and CDR2 YFSETQ. The CDR3 is made up of 19 amino acids. Trimming removed 3 bases from V and 3 bases from J; junction bases left unmatched: 14. CDR3 DNA sequence: TGCGCCAGCAGCTATGACACTAGCGGGAGGCTCGTGGGGACAGATACGCAGTATTTT. It specifies CASSYDTSGRLVGTDTQYF.

V usage is TRBV6-2 or TRBV6-3 and J usage is TRBJ2-7; 10 bases are a match to TRBD1. The CDR3 runs 18 residues. Germline V gives CDR1 MNHEY, CDR2 SVGEGT. After removal of 5 bases from V and 5 bases from J, the junction contained 18 bases not matched to a gene. The DNA of the CDR3 is TGTGCCAGCAGTAGTTTCTTAACAGACCGGGACAGGGGCCACGAGCAGTACTTC. It specifies CASSSFLTDRDRGHEQYF.

This clonotype was seen a handful of times. The genes are TRBV7-2 and TRBJ2-1; 7 nucleotides agree with TRBD2. CDR3 size: 16 residues. With 2 bases clipped from V and 0 bases from J, the junction kept 4 bases outside the gene matches. Per germline, CDR1 SGHTA and CDR2 FQGNSA. The CDR3 is CASSLTSASSYNEQFF. The CDR3 DNA sequence: TGTGCCAGCAGCTTAACTAGCGCTAGCTCCTACAATGAGCAGTTCTTC.

This clonotype was counted a few times. V gene TRBV12-3 or TRBV12-4 combines with J gene TRBJ2-7; TRBD2 matches 12 bases. This CDR3 spans 15 amino acids. The V gene end was trimmed by 4 bases and the J gene end by 7 bases; junction bases not matched to a gene: 8. The CDR3 reads CASSYRTSGTGEQYF. DNA of the CDR3: TGTGCCAGCAGTTACAGGACTAGCGGGACGGGGGAGCAGTACTTC.

This clonotype was counted between two and nine times. The V call is TRBV3-1, the J call TRBJ2-1; D unclear. Germline V lookup: CDR1 LGHDT, CDR2 YNNKEL (reference sequence). This CDR3 is 13 amino acids long. The V and J ends lost 2 bases and 6 bases respectively, with 8 bases between them. DNA of the CDR3: TGTGCCAGCAGCCAACTAAGGACCAATGAGCAGTTCTTC. Residues: CASSQLRTNEQFF.

This clonotype was recorded a few times. V is TRBV11-2 and J is TRBJ2-7, with no clear D. CDR1 and CDR2 (germline): SGHAT, FQNNGV. CDR3 size: 15 residues. Trimming removed 0 bases at V and 5 bases at J, with 14 bases between. Written as DNA, the CDR3 is TGTGCCAGCAGCTTAGATGGAAGGGTGTTCGACGAGCAGTACGTC. Translated, it gives CASSLDGRVFDEQYV.

The chain combines TRBV7-2 with TRBJ2-1; D is ambiguous. The CDR3 sequence is 13 residues long. Germline CDR1 reads SGHTA; CDR2 reads FQGNSA. V shed 4 bases and J shed 10 bases, with 14 bases lying between them. The CDR3 is CASSSILAEEQFF. CDR3 DNA: TGTGCCAGCAGCTCCATCCTGGCCGAGGAGCAGTTCTTC.

This clonotype was detected many times. J is TRBJ1-1 and V is TRBV12-3 or TRBV12-4; 8 nucleotides align to TRBD1. Trimming at V came to 5 bases and at J to 5 bases, leaving 7 bases not matched to a gene. The CDR3 is made up of 14 amino acids. CDR3 nucleotide sequence: TGTGCCAGCAGTCGACAGGGGCGGTGGACTGAAGCTTTCTTT. This sequence encodes CASSRQGRWTEAFF.

This clonotype was detected ten times or more. The chain employs TRBV12-3 or TRBV12-4 and TRBJ2-1; D is unresolved. The CDR3 is 15 residues long. Trimming left V 6 bases short and J 7 bases short, with 19 bases between. CDR3 protein: CASSLGWPSSNEQFF. The CDR3 nucleotides read TGTGCCAGCAGCCTCGGGTGGCCCAGTTCAAATGAGCAGTTCTTC.

The rearrangement links TRBV19 to TRBJ2-1; the match to TRBD1 covers 10 bases. The germline V gene encodes CDR1 LNHDA and CDR2 SQIVND (reference sequence). The CDR3 loop spans 16 amino acids. Losses at the gene ends were 2 bases for V and 8 bases for J; bases not matched to a gene: 9. DNA of the CDR3: TGTGCCAGTAGTATATCCTCCGGGACAGGGGTGCATGAGCAGTTCTTC. Translation gives CASSISSGTGVHEQFF. Supplemented by reference TRBV19 and TRBJ2-1, the full variable domain reads DGGITQSPKYLFRKEGQNVTLSCEQNLNHDAMYWYRQDPGQGLRLIYYSQIVNDFQKGDIAEGYSVSREKKESFPLTVTSAQKNPTAFYLCASSISSGTGVHEQFFGPGTRLTVL.

The chain is built from TRBV5-1 and TRBJ1-1; TRBD1 matches 7 bases. V shed 4 bases and J 5 bases; nucleotides not matched to a gene: 8. The CDR3 is made up of 14 amino acids. Germline CDR1 is SGHRS and CDR2 is YFSETQ. Written as DNA, the CDR3 is TGCGCCAGCAGCGTTGACAGGGCTATAACTGAAGCTTTCTTT. Translated, it gives CASSVDRAITEAFF.